Below are 32 T cell receptor beta chains sequenced from a single sample in a study of T cell changes during pregnancy in multiple sclerosis (dated by TCRdb to about 2019). To prepare the library, the immunoSEQ multiplex PCR assay was applied. TCRdb stores this immuneACCESS table with in-frame sequences only. Part of the clones is absent; in the studies checked, under half of the shortfall reflects unresolved V genes, and no reason is known for the rest. The table for this sample lists about 79,000 clones; approximately 90% of them were counted only once. The top ten hold less than 0.6% of the sample. Sequences were derived from CD4+ T cells from peripheral blood mononuclear cells, sampled in the second trimester of pregnancy. The receptors originated from a female donor with multiple sclerosis, enrolled in a pregnancy study.

The chain uses TRBV18 and TRBJ2-2; TRBD1 aligns across 7 bases. CDR3 length equals 14 residues. Germline V gene sequence: CDR1 KGHSH, CDR2 LQKENI. The V gene end was trimmed by 3 bases and the J gene end by 4 bases; junction bases not matched to a gene: 2. For the CDR3, the DNA is TGTGCCAGCTCACCTCGACAGGGCACCGGGGAGCTGTTTTTT. This codes for CASSPRQGTGELFF.

The chain uses TRBV28 and TRBJ1-2, with TRBD1 identical over 9 bases. The CDR3 spans 15 residues. V lost 5 bases, J lost 10 bases, and 14 bases stayed unmatched. Germline V gene sequence: CDR1 MDHEN, CDR2 SYDVKM. The CDR3 DNA reads TGTGCCAGCAGTGAGGTTTACGGGACAGGGTTCGTCTACACCTTC. Translation gives CASSEVYGTGFVYTF.

The chain recombines TRBV6-4 with TRBJ1-4; 8 nucleotides align to TRBD1. The CDR3 runs to 17 residues. Looked up from germline, CDR1 is MRHNA and CDR2 is SNTAGT. V lost 2 bases, J lost 3 bases, and 8 bases stayed unmatched. CDR3 region: CASSDPSGQGPNEKLFF. In DNA, the CDR3 is TGTGCCAGCAGTGACCCAAGTGGACAGGGCCCTAATGAAAAACTGTTTTTT.

This chain connects TRBV18 to TRBJ2-3; 9 bases are shared with TRBD2. The germline CDR1 and CDR2 sequences are KGHSH and LQKENI. V dropped 0 bases and J dropped 5; count of bases not matched to a gene: 3. The CDR3 covers 15 residues. CDR3 residues: CASSPPGGGVDTQYF. The DNA of the CDR3 is TGTGCCAGCTCACCACCCGGCGGGGGGGTAGATACGCAGTATTTT.

V and J are TRBV5-1 and TRBJ2-1; D uncertain. V gave up 0 bases and J gave up 3 bases, with 13 bases separating them. CDR1 and CDR2 (germline): SGHRS, YFSETQ. This CDR3 region has 16 residues. CDR3 sequence (DNA): TGCGCCAGCAGCTTGGCGGGTAAACTCGGCTACAATGAGCAGTTCTTC. Amino acid sequence: CASSLAGKLGYNEQFF. The whole variable domain, remainder taken from reference TRBV5-1 and TRBJ2-1, is KAGVTQTPRYLIKTRGQQVTLSCSPISGHRSVSWYQQTPGQGLQFLFEYFSETQRNKGNFPGRFSGRQFSNSRSEMNVSTLELGDSALYLCASSLAGKLGYNEQFFGPGTRLTVL.

The CDR3 DNA reads as TGTGCCAGCAGCCTTGGCCCAGGAGGCTACAATGAGCAGTTCTTC. It translates to CASSLGPGGYNEQFF. J is TRBJ2-1 and V is TRBV5-6; D is perhaps TRBD2 (5 bases). The germline gives CDR1 SGHDT, CDR2 YYEEEE. V lost 4 bases to trimming and J lost 3 bases, with 14 bases between them. The CDR3 sequence is 15 residues long.

This chain links TRBV9 with TRBJ1-6, with D unresolved. V lost 3 bases and J 5 bases, leaving 12 bases between the germline ends. There are 15 residues in the CDR3. In germline, CDR1 is SGDLS, CDR2 YYNGEE. Written as DNA, the CDR3 is TGTGCCAGCAGCGGGACGGGAGGCAATAATTCACCCCTCCACTTT. Its translation: CASSGTGGNNSPLHF.

This chain joins TRBV10-3 and TRBJ2-4, with a weak D call TRBD2 (6 bases). Germline CDR1 and CDR2: ENHRY and SYGVKD. The CDR3 has 14 residues. The V end lost 6 bases, the J end lost 8 bases, and 17 bases lay between the germline ends. The CDR3, as DNA: TGTGCCATCAGCGTTCGACTAGATTTGGACATTCAGTACTTC. The encoded protein is CAISVRLDLDIQYF.

The chain recombines TRBV30 with TRBJ2-5; 9 positions match TRBD2. Trimming at V came to 7 bases and at J to 5 bases, leaving 20 bases not matched to a gene. This CDR3 has 17 residues. Germline-derived CDR1 and CDR2 are GTSNPN and SVGIG (reference sequence). Written as DNA, the CDR3 is TGTGCCTCCGCCGGAGGAGGACGGGCGGGAGGGATTGAGACCCAGTACTTC. It yields the protein CASAGGGRAGGIETQYF.

The V gene is TRBV28, the J gene TRBJ2-5, with 12 positions matching TRBD2. The V gene end was trimmed by 6 bases and the J gene end by 2 bases; junction bases not matched to a gene: 7. The CDR3 covers 16 residues. Germline CDR1 MDHEN, CDR2 SYDVKM. In nucleotides, the CDR3 is TGTGCCAGCAGCGAACGGACTAGCGGGGAACAAGAGACCCAGTACTTC. As protein: CASSERTSGEQETQYF. Full variable domain (outside the CDR3, taken from reference TRBV28 and TRBJ2-5): DVKVTQSSRYLVKRTGEKVFLECVQDMDHENMFWYRQDPGLGLRLIYFSYDVKMKEKGDIPEGYSVSREKKERFSLILESASTNQTSMYLCASSERTSGEQETQYFGPGTRLLVL.

The CDR3 nucleotides read TGTGCCAGCAGCTTGGGGACAGGGGTTGGCTACACCTTC. It is translated as CASSLGTGVGYTF. The chain is built from TRBV5-4 and TRBJ1-2; 9 positions match TRBD1. V gave up 0 bases and J gave up 7 bases; unmatched junction bases: 1. CDR3 length: 13 amino acids. Germline-derived CDR1 and CDR2 are SGHNT and YYREEE (reference sequence).

CDR3 residues: CAWVLRDSFYEQYF. The CDR3, as DNA: TGTGCCTGGGTACTCCGGGACTCTTTCTACGAGCAGTACTTC. This rearrangement joins TRBV30 to TRBJ2-7; a possible D gene is TRBD2 (6 bases). Trimming pared 5 bases from V and 3 bases from J, leaving 17 bases between. Germline CDR1 is GTSNPN and CDR2 is SVGIG (reference sequence). The CDR3 spans 14 residues.

The V call is TRBV7-2, the J call TRBJ2-3, with a weak D call TRBD1 (6 bases). The germline gives CDR1 SGHTA, CDR2 FQGNSA. CDR3 size: 13 residues. V was clipped by 6 bases and J by 1 base, with 8 bases between them. In DNA, the CDR3 is TGTGCCAGCAGGCCAGGGGGCACAGATACGCAGTATTTT. Protein sequence: CASRPGGTDTQYF.

This chain links TRBV6-1 with TRBJ2-7; unclear D gene. The V end lost 6 bases, the J end lost 0 bases, and 15 bases lay between the germline ends. The germline gives CDR1 MNHNS, CDR2 SASEGT. CDR3 length: 15 residues. The CDR3 coding sequence is TGTGCCAGCAGGAGCCTAACTCAAAACTCCTACGAGCAGTACTTC. As protein: CASRSLTQNSYEQYF.

The chain recombines TRBV28 with TRBJ2-1, with 12 bases aligning to TRBD2. Germline V CDR1 and CDR2: MDHEN, SYDVKM. The CDR3 is 15 residues long. J gave up 7 bases and V 5 bases, and 6 bases lay outside the gene matches. The CDR3 DNA follows: TGTGCCAGCAGTAACCTAGCGGGAGGGTGGAATGAGCAGTTCTTC. It yields the protein CASSNLAGGWNEQFF.

V gene TRBV4-3 combines with J gene TRBJ2-7, with TRBD1 as a possible D gene (5 bases). This CDR3 spans 15 amino acids. Germline V gene data show CDR1 as LGHNA and CDR2 as YSLEER. Trimming cost V 2 bases and J 5 bases, with 16 bases left between them. CDR3 sequence: CASSQLLGQGNEQYF. The CDR3 DNA reads as TGCGCCAGCAGCCAACTTCTCGGTCAGGGAAACGAGCAGTACTTC.

The chain is built from TRBV29-1 and TRBJ1-2, with 8 bases identical to TRBD1. J lost 4 bases, V lost 4 bases, and 5 bases had no gene match. The CDR3 runs 13 residues. Per germline, CDR1 SQVTM and CDR2 ANQGSEA. CDR3 protein: CSVGDRGPYGYTF. The CDR3 DNA reads TGCAGCGTTGGCGACAGGGGACCCTATGGCTACACCTTC.

The chain joins TRBV6-1 to TRBJ2-7; 7 bases map to TRBD1. The V gene's germline CDR1 is MNHNS and CDR2 SASEGT. There are 15 residues in the CDR3. J gave up 0 bases and V 5 bases, and 7 bases lay outside the gene matches. DNA for the CDR3: TGTGCCAGCAGTCTACTGACAGGGAACTCCTACGAGCAGTACTTC. This encodes CASSLLTGNSYEQYF.

This rearrangement joins TRBV19 to TRBJ2-6, with D perhaps matching TRBD1 (6 bases). Trimming took 3 bases from V and 2 from J, leaving 8 bases between them. The germline CDR1 and CDR2 sequences are LNHDA and SQIVND (reference sequence). The CDR3 is 15 residues long. CDR3 sequence: CASSINRAGANVLTF. In nucleotides, the CDR3 is TGTGCCAGTAGTATCAACAGGGCTGGGGCCAACGTCCTGACTTTC.

The chain carries TRBV19 and TRBJ1-5; maybe TRBD1 (5 bases). V was shortened by 10 bases and J by 0 bases, with 25 bases between the two germline ends. Germline loops: CDR1 LNHDA, CDR2 SQIVND (reference sequence). The CDR3 contains 18 residues. The CDR3 DNA reads TGTGCCACCAAGAGAGACCTAGGAGGGGCTTATAGCAATCAGCCCCAGCATTTT. It is translated as CATKRDLGGAYSNQPQHF.

For the CDR3, the DNA is TGTGCCTGGAGTCTTAGCGGGAGTGGTGAGCAGTACTTC. Its translation: CAWSLSGSGEQYF. The chain couples TRBV30 to TRBJ2-7; 9 bases fit TRBD2. V trimming: 2 bases; J trimming: 7 bases; junction bases outside the gene matches: 6. The CDR3 runs 13 residues. The germline CDR1 and CDR2 sequences are GTSNPN and SVGIG (reference sequence). Full variable domain (missing parts from reference TRBV30 and TRBJ2-7): SQTIHQWPATLVQPVGSPLSLECTVEGTSNPNLYWYRQAAGRGLQLLFYSVGIGQISSEVPQNLSASRPQDRQFILSSKKLLLSDSGFYLCAWSLSGSGEQYFGPGTRLTVT.

J is TRBJ2-2 and V is TRBV9; TRBD2 aligns across 7 bases. This CDR3 region has 15 residues. Germline V gene sequence: CDR1 SGDLS, CDR2 YYNGEE. V lost 2 bases and J lost 0; bases outside the gene matches: 1. DNA of the CDR3: TGTGCCAGCAGCGTTAGCGGGTCGAACACCGGGGAGCTGTTTTTT. Translation gives CASSVSGSNTGELFF.

The V and J genes are TRBV28 and TRBJ1-5, with a weak D call TRBD1 (6 bases). Germline V lookup: CDR1 MDHEN, CDR2 SYDVKM. Trimming removed 2 bases at V and 2 bases at J, with 16 bases between. The length of the CDR3 is 17 residues. CDR3 sequence: CASSLRQVRFGNQPQHF. The DNA of the CDR3 is TGTGCCAGCAGTTTAAGACAGGTTCGATTTGGCAATCAGCCCCAGCATTTT. The entire variable domain, with the rest obtained from reference TRBV28 and TRBJ1-5, is as follows: DVKVTQSSRYLVKRTGEKVFLECVQDMDHENMFWYRQDPGLGLRLIYFSYDVKMKEKGDIPEGYSVSREKKERFSLILESASTNQTSMYLCASSLRQVRFGNQPQHFGDGTRLSIL.

The chain has TRBV5-4 and TRBJ2-7, with 9 bases fitting TRBD2. The germline CDR1 and CDR2 sequences are SGHNT and YYREEE (reference sequence). The trim removed 4 bases at V and 1 base at J, leaving 6 bases unmatched. CDR3 size: 15 residues. DNA for the CDR3: TGTGCCAGCAGCCGCCAGGGACTAGCATCCTACGAGCAGTACTTC. Translated: CASSRQGLASYEQYF.

This chain links TRBV29-1 with TRBJ2-7, with 12 bases lining up with TRBD2. The CDR3 length is 16 residues. With 4 bases clipped from V and 6 bases from J, the junction kept 13 bases outside the gene matches. Germline values: CDR1 SQVTM, CDR2 ANQGSEA. CDR3 coding DNA: TGCAGCGTTGGAACCAATCTAGCGGGAGGGCCTGGCGAGCAGTACTTC. It translates to CSVGTNLAGGPGEQYF.

The chain joins TRBV5-1 to TRBJ2-2; 11 bases line up with TRBD2. V was clipped by 0 bases and J by 4 bases; unmatched bases: 2. Per the germline V gene, CDR1 is SGHRS and CDR2 is YFSETQ. There are 16 residues in the CDR3. CDR3 in amino acids: CASSLAGTSGTGELFF. In DNA, the CDR3 is TGCGCCAGCAGCTTGGCTGGGACTAGCGGCACCGGGGAGCTGTTTTTT.

CDR3 coding DNA: TGTGCCTGGACCTCCGCCAGGGCGGACTATGGCTACACCTTC. Protein product: CAWTSARADYGYTF. The chain employs TRBV30 and TRBJ1-2, with D perhaps TRBD1 (5 bases). Germline V gene lookup returns CDR1 GTSNPN and CDR2 SVGIG (reference sequence). V gave up 4 bases and J gave up 3 bases, with 15 bases separating them. This CDR3 is 14 amino acids long.

The chain couples TRBV7-9 to TRBJ1-2; D is uncertain. The CDR3 consists of 16 residues. The V gene's germline CDR1 is SEHNR and CDR2 FQNEAQ (reference sequence). Trimming stripped 1 base from V and 0 bases from J, with 12 bases between. CDR3 amino acids: CASSLGGNFANYGYTF. The CDR3 nucleotides are TGTGCCAGCAGCTTAGGAGGGAATTTTGCTAACTATGGCTACACCTTC.

The chain employs TRBV6-1 and TRBJ1-6; 9 bases fit TRBD1. The CDR3 is made up of 15 amino acids. Losses at the gene ends were 6 bases for V and 2 bases for J; bases not matched to a gene: 2. Germline assignment: CDR1 MNHNS and CDR2 SASEGT. CDR3 DNA sequence: TGTGCCAGCAGGGACAGGGGCCCCTATAATTCACCCCTCCACTTT. This gives the protein CASRDRGPYNSPLHF.

The chain couples TRBV7-2 to TRBJ1-5; 7 bases fit TRBD1. V shed 7 bases and J 3 bases; nucleotides not matched to a gene: 18. Germline assignment: CDR1 SGHTA and CDR2 FQGNSA. The CDR3 has 18 residues. CDR3 sequence reads: CASNLTKEGDSPNQPQHF. The CDR3 DNA is TGTGCCAGCAACCTAACGAAAGAGGGGGACAGCCCCAATCAGCCCCAGCATTTT.

The genes are TRBV5-4 and TRBJ2-1, with 12 bases identical to TRBD2. V dropped 4 bases and J dropped 7; count of bases not matched to a gene: 9. CDR1 and CDR2 (germline): SGHNT, YYREEE (reference sequence). This CDR3 region has 16 residues. CDR3 in amino acids: CASSHGLAGSGNEQFF. The CDR3, as DNA: TGTGCCAGCAGCCATGGACTAGCGGGGTCCGGGAATGAGCAGTTCTTC.

The genes are TRBV2 and TRBJ2-2; D uncertain. Germline V gene sequence: CDR1 SNHLY, CDR2 FYNNEI. The CDR3 is 13 residues long. V was pared by 6 bases and J by 0 bases, with 5 bases between. The CDR3 nucleotides read TGTGCCAGCAGACAAGCGAACACCGGGGAGCTGTTTTTT. It encodes CASRQANTGELFF.